A selection of T cell receptor beta chains follows, all from one sample in a study of lymphopenia after photon versus proton radiotherapy. Clones were read by immunoSEQ multiplex PCR, and TCRdb kept only the in-frame ones, dropping some. The data contain about 30,000 clones, approximately 95% of them singletons. The source was peripheral blood, collected from a patient treated with photon-based radiotherapy. These receptors were obtained from a woman aged 45-59 years with cholangiocarcinoma. The CDR3 runs from the conserved cysteine through the conserved F or W. The D gene is left open where the match is weak. Some rows mark clone size as missing; the rest say once, few, many or name a class of expanded clone.

D gene	clone size	V gene	J gene	CDR3 length	CDR3 DNA	CDR3 protein
-	-	TRBV30	TRBJ1-2	13	TGTGCCTGGACCGGACAGCTCTTCGCCATCTACACCTTC	CAWTGQLFAIYTF
-	-	TRBV7-2	TRBJ1-5	15	TGTGCCAGCAGCTTAGCGGCCGATAGCAATCAGCCCCAGCATTTT	CASSLAADSNQPQHF
-	-	TRBV9	TRBJ1-5	15	TGTGCCAGCAGCGTCAGTGGTACGGAAGATCAGCCCCAGCATTTT	CASSVSGTEDQPQHF
-	-	TRBV7-2	TRBJ1-2	13	TGTGCCAGCGCAATACGGGGGGCTGGTGGCTACACCTTC	CASAIRGAGGYTF
-	-	TRBV7-7	TRBJ2-2	15	TGTGCCAGCAGCCCGCGGAGGGGTCAGGGAGGGGAGCTGTTTTTT	CASSPRRGQGGELFF
TRBD1	once	TRBV7-9	TRBJ2-2	17	TGTGCCAGCAGCTCTCCCTCCGGGACAGGGGGCTCCGGGGAGCTGTTTTTT	CASSSPSGTGGSGELFF
-	few	TRBV4-3	TRBJ2-6	20	TGCGCCAGCAGCCAAGATTTCATAGGGACCTCCTTCTCTGGGGCCAACGTCCTGACTTTC	CASSQDFIGTSFSGANVLTF
TRBD2	-	TRBV15	TRBJ2-2	17	TGTGCCACCAGCAGAGAAGGGACTAGCACGTACACCGGGGAGCTGTTTTTT	CATSREGTSTYTGELFF
TRBD2	-	TRBV5-6	TRBJ2-7	15	TGTGCCAGCAGCTTGGCACGGGGGGACCCCTACGAGCAGTACTTC	CASSLARGDPYEQYF
-	-	TRBV11-2	TRBJ1-6	11	TGTGCCAGCAGCCTGGACACTACTGTCCACTTT	CASSLDTTVHF
-	-	TRBV29-1	TRBJ1-3	13	TGCAGCGTTGCTGGGGGGGCTGGAAACACCATATATTTT	CSVAGGAGNTIYF
TRBD1	-	TRBV2	TRBJ2-5	13	TGTGCCAGCAGTGAACGGACAGGGGAGACCCAGTACTTC	CASSERTGETQYF
TRBD1	-	TRBV18	TRBJ1-1	15	TGTGCCAGCTCAAAAAGCGGACAGGGAGACTCTGAAGCTTTCTTT	CASSKSGQGDSEAFF
TRBD2	-	TRBV11-2	TRBJ2-5	17	TGTGCCAGCAGCCCGACTAGCGGGACTAGCCGGGGTGAGACCCAGTACTTC	CASSPTSGTSRGETQYF
-	-	TRBV10-3	TRBJ1-1	12	TGTGCCCCGGAGGCCCCGGACACTGAAGCTTTCTTT	CAPEAPDTEAFF
-	-	TRBV4-3	TRBJ2-7	15	TGCGCCAGCAGCCAAGATGGGACCGAAGCCTACGAGCAGTACTTC	CASSQDGTEAYEQYF
-	-	TRBV7-2	TRBJ2-3	16	TGTGCCAGCAGCTTAGGGGGAGCGGGCCTCACAGATACGCAGTATTTT	CASSLGGAGLTDTQYF
-	-	TRBV30	TRBJ1-2	13	TGTGCCTGGAGTCCGACCGTCAACTATGGCTACACCTTC	CAWSPTVNYGYTF
-	-	TRBV4-3	TRBJ2-1	16	TGCGCCAGCAGCCAGCAGGATCGGTCCTCCTACAATGAGCAGTTCTTC	CASSQQDRSSYNEQFF
TRBD1	-	TRBV5-1	TRBJ2-7	14	TGCGCCAGCAGCGTGGGACAGGGGGCGTTCGAGCAGTACTTC	CASSVGQGAFEQYF
-	-	TRBV12-5	TRBJ2-2	14	TGTGCTAGTGCCTCCGGTGCCGGACCCGGGGAGCTGTTTTTT	CASASGAGPGELFF
-	-	TRBV29-1	TRBJ1-3	14	TGCAGCGTTGAAGATACTCTACGGGGAAACACCATATATTTT	CSVEDTLRGNTIYF
TRBD1	-	TRBV19	TRBJ1-5	14	TGTGCCAGTAGCGGGACAGGGGGGAATCAGCCCCAGCATTTT	CASSGTGGNQPQHF
-	-	TRBV7-6	TRBJ1-3	13	TGTGCCAGCAGCTTTGGGTCTGGAAACACCATATATTTT	CASSFGSGNTIYF
TRBD1	once	TRBV6-1	TRBJ1-1	15	TGTGCCAGCAGCCTAAGACAGGGGGCTGACACTGAAGCTTTCTTT	CASSLRQGADTEAFF
-	-	TRBV5-4	TRBJ1-2	15	TGTGCCAGCAGCCACCCCGGGACACTCAACTATGGCTACACCTTC	CASSHPGTLNYGYTF